This T cell receptor beta chain derives from a study of cytomegalovirus exposure and HLA in healthy donors. Background on the study: The study placed around 80% of its 398 genotyped donors in the Caucasian-associated ancestry cluster.

A remark on this clone: Its antigen remains unidentified.

The PCR contained 60 Vbeta and 13 Jbeta primers. Generated by immunoSEQ multiplex PCR, the TCRdb table keeps only in-frame clones and is missing some. Of some 77,000 clones in the sample, about four fifths were seen once. Findings and limits, study-wide: It was taken for granted in presence/absence analyses that sequencing depth across donors was roughly uniform. A later analysis linked some 17,000 TCR beta sequences to HLA alleles at 0.05 false discovery rate.

The CDR3 sequence is 12 residues long. V lost 11 bases and J 1 base, leaving 11 bases between the germline ends. In germline, CDR1 is SNHLY, CDR2 FYNNEI. This chain connects TRBV2 to TRBJ1-1, with D tentatively TRBD1 (6 bases). Sequencing used PBMCs. The receptor was isolated from a man aged 50 to 60 in good health and CMV-seropositive. CDR3 amino acids: CAGDMRNTEAFF. The CDR3 DNA follows: TGTGCCGGGGACATGAGGAACACTGAAGCTTTCTTT.